This paragraph covers one TCR beta chain sequence. Only in-frame clones appear in the TCRdb table, and some are missing; sequencing was by immunoSEQ multiplex PCR. The sample lists approximately 350,000 clones; more than 70% were seen once. The sample belongs to a study of blood T cell repertoires in COVID-19. Sequencing was performed on peripheral blood. The origin of this receptor is a man aged 35-49 years with acute or convalescent COVID-19.

In nucleotides, the CDR3 is TGTGCCAGCAGTGAAAGTATAGACACAGATACGCAGTATTTT. It codes for CASSESIDTDTQYF. The chain couples TRBV6-4 to TRBJ2-3; D is unclear. CDR3 length: 14 residues. Trimming took 3 bases from V and 2 from J, leaving 9 bases between them. Germline V gene data show CDR1 as MRHNA and CDR2 as SNTAGT.